These 10 T cell receptor beta chains originate from one sample sequenced in a study of blood T cell repertoires in COVID-19. The data were produced by immunoSEQ multiplex PCR, yet TCRdb's version contains in-frame clones alone and is incomplete. The repertoire has 65,000 to 70,000 clones, approximately 79% of them found once; the top ten carry more than 40%. Material for sequencing was peripheral blood. The receptor source for this set is a human donor in a cohort sampled during active COVID-19.

This clone came up a few times. The rearrangement joins TRBV28 to TRBJ2-2, with D tentatively TRBD2 (6 bases). Germline V gene sequence: CDR1 MDHEN, CDR2 SYDVKM. This CDR3 is 16 amino acids long. V gave up 5 bases and J gave up 0 bases, with 13 bases separating them. In DNA, the CDR3 is TGTGCCAGCAGTCTCCTTGGGGGGACGAACACCGGGGAGCTGTTTTTT. The encoded protein is CASSLLGGTNTGELFF.

This chain links TRBV3-1 (or the pseudogene TRBV3-2) with TRBJ2-5, with D perhaps matching TRBD2 (5 bases). With 0 bases removed from V and 4 bases from J, the gap between germline ends came to 12 bases. Germline CDR1 is LGHDT and CDR2 is YNNKEL (reference sequence). The CDR3 is 15 amino acids. CDR3 coding DNA: TGTGCCAGCAGCCAAGATGCGAGAGCGGCAGAGACCCAGTACTTC. This encodes CASSQDARAAETQYF.

The chain is built from TRBV19 and TRBJ2-6; no clear D. Trimming shortened V by 0 bases and J by 4 bases, and 13 bases separated the two germline ends. The CDR3 extends over 17 amino acids. In germline, CDR1 is LNHDA, CDR2 SQIVND (reference sequence). The CDR3 sequence: CASSIDSRVKGANVLTF. In nucleotides, the CDR3 is TGTGCCAGTAGTATAGATTCGAGAGTAAAAGGGGCCAACGTCCTGACTTTC.

This CDR3 reads CASSPDGQGNQPQHF. CDR3 bases: TGTGCCAGCTCACCCGACGGACAGGGGAACCAGCCCCAGCATTTT. The chain employs TRBV18 and TRBJ1-5, with TRBD1 matching over 9 bases. Unmatched junction bases numbered 7, after V lost 3 bases and J lost 7 bases. The germline gives CDR1 KGHSH, CDR2 LQKENI. CDR3 length equals 15 residues.

This clone was recorded only once. The V and J genes are TRBV28 and TRBJ2-7; TRBD2 matches at 8 bases. CDR3 length: 17 amino acids. Unmatched junction bases numbered 13, after V lost 0 bases and J lost 6 bases. Per germline, CDR1 MDHEN and CDR2 SYDVKM. CDR3 DNA sequence: TGTGCCAGCAGTTTATGGCCCTCGGATAGCGGGGAAGGCGAGCAGTACTTC. Its translation is CASSLWPSDSGEGEQYF.

This chain connects TRBV27 to TRBJ2-7; 9 bases are shared with TRBD1. The CDR3 covers 15 residues. CDR1 MNHEY and CDR2 SMNVEV come from the germline V gene (reference sequence). After removal of 5 bases from V and 6 bases from J, the junction contained 11 bases not matched to a gene. Here the CDR3 reads CASSPPGTGSTEQYF. The CDR3 DNA is TGTGCCAGCAGTCCCCCCGGGACAGGGTCCACCGAGCAGTACTTC.

The chain links TRBV28 to TRBJ1-2; D might be TRBD1 (5 bases). The V gene's germline CDR1 is MDHEN and CDR2 SYDVKM. The CDR3 is made up of 16 amino acids. The germline V and J ends were trimmed by 8 bases and 4 bases, with 23 bases remaining between them. This chain's CDR3 is CASSVLGQALSYGYTF. The CDR3 nucleotides are TGTGCCAGCTCAGTTTTGGGGCAGGCCCTTTCCTATGGCTACACCTTC.

The chain couples TRBV6-5 to TRBJ1-6; D is undetermined. The CDR3 consists of 16 residues. From germline, CDR1 is MNHEY and CDR2 SVGAGI. V was trimmed by 4 bases and J by 0 bases, leaving 10 bases between them. CDR3 DNA: TGTGCCAGCAGTTTTACCGGGAGCTCCTATAATTCACCCCTCCACTTT. As protein: CASSFTGSSYNSPLHF.

This CDR3 reads CASSPGTSGSSYEQYF. The CDR3 DNA reads TGTGCCAGCAGCCCAGGGACTAGCGGGAGCTCCTACGAGCAGTACTTC. This chain uses TRBV4-2 with TRBJ2-7, with 14 nucleotides matching TRBD2. V trimming: 4 bases; J trimming: 0 bases; junction bases outside the gene matches: 2. Germline V gene sequence: CDR1 LGHNA, CDR2 YNFKEQ. This CDR3 has 16 amino acids.

This clone was counted between two and nine times. This chain connects TRBV7-9 to TRBJ2-7; 7 positions match TRBD1. V shed 4 bases, J shed 4 bases, and the junction held 13 bases outside the gene matches. Per the germline V gene, CDR1 is SEHNR and CDR2 is FQNEAQ (reference sequence). The CDR3 spans 16 residues. The CDR3 DNA sequence: TGTGCCAGCAGCTGGAAGCCTGGGACAGCCCCTTACGAGCAGTACTTC. Its translation is CASSWKPGTAPYEQYF.